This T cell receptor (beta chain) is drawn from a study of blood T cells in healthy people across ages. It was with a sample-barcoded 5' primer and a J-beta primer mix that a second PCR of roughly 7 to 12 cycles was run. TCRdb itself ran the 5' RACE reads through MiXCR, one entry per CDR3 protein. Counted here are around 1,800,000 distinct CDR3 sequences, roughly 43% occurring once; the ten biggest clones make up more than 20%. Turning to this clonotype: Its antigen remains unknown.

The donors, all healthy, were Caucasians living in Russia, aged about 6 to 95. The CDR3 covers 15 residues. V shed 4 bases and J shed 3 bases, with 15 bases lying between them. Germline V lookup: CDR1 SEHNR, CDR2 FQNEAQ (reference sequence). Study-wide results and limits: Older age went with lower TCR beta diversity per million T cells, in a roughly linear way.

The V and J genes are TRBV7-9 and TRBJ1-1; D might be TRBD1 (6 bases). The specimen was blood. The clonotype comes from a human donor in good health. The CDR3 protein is CASSSRGGGHTEAFF. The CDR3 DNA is TGTGCCAGCAGCTCGAGGGGGGGAGGACACACTGAAGCTTTCTTT.